This T cell receptor beta chain was retrieved from a study of T cell clonotyping in hematopoietic cell transplantation. Whole-study results and caveats: After transplant, recipient diversity fell while pathologically expanded clonotypes grew through day 180. Broader posttransplant TCR repertoire diversity was predicted by graft donor and pretransplant recipient Inverse Simpson Index values.

With respect to this clone: Its specificity is not known.

Germline CDR1 reads SGHAT; CDR2 reads FQNNGV. The J segment lost 6 bases and the V segment lost 5 bases, leaving 4 bases of the junction unmatched. The CDR3 runs to 13 residues. Clones were read by immunoSEQ multiplex PCR, and TCRdb kept only the in-frame ones, dropping some. The sample carries approximately 10,000 clones, around 93% recorded once. The source of this sequence is a woman aged 50 to 60 in good health. Some clones in this sample may be carry-over from other donors' samples. The sequencing sample was made of peripheral blood mononuclear cells. The V and J genes are TRBV11-2 and TRBJ2-1; 7 bases match TRBD1. DNA of the CDR3: TGTGCCAGCAGCCTGGGACAGTCCAATGAGCAGTTCTTC. As protein: CASSLGQSNEQFF. Based on the CDR3 plus reference TRBV11-2 and TRBJ2-1, the full variable domain is EAGVAQSPRYKIIEKRQSVAFWCNPISGHATLYWYQQILGQGPKLLIQFQNNGVVDDSQLPKDRFSAERLKGVDSTLKIQPAKLEDSAVYLCASSLGQSNEQFFGPGTRLTVL.